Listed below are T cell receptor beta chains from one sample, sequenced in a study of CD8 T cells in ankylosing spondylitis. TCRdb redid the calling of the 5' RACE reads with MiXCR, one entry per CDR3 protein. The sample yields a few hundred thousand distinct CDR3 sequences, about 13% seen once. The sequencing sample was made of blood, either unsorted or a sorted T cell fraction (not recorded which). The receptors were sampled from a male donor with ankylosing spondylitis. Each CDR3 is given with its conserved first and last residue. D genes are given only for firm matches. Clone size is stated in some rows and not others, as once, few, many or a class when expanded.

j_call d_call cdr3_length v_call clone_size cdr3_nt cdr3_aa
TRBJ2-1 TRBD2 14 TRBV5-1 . TGCGCCAGCAGCGTTAGCGGGAGTGCAGGCGAGCAGTTCTTC CASSVSGSAGEQFF
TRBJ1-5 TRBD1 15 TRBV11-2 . TGTGCCAGCAGCTTAGGTAGGACAGGGGATCAGCCCCAGCATTTT CASSLGRTGDQPQHF
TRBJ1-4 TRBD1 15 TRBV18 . TGTGCCAGCTCACCGCGACAGGGAGAGGCTGAAAAACTGTTTTTT CASSPRQGEAEKLFF
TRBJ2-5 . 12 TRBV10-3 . TGTGCCACCCGGGAGTCGGAGGAGACCCAGTACTTC CATRESEETQYF
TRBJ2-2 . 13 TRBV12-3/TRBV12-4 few TGTGCCAGCATAGGAATAGGTTCCGGGGAGCTGTTTTTT CASIGIGSGELFF
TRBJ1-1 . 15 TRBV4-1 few TGCGCCAGCAGCCGAACCTGGGTCAGCGAGGCTGAAGCTTTCTTT CASSRTWVSEAEAFF
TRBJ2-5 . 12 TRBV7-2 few TGTGCCAGCAAGAGGGATTTGGAGACCCAGTACTTC CASKRDLETQYF
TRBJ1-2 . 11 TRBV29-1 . TGCAGCACCCTCGACAGGAACGGCTACACCTTC CSTLDRNGYTF
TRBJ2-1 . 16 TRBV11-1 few TGTGCCAGCAGCCTCCTTGGACTGCCAACATACAATGAGCAGTTCTTC CASSLLGLPTYNEQFF
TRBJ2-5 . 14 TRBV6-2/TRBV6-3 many TGTGCCAGCAGCCCTATCGGGATTACAGAGACCCAGTACTTC CASSPIGITETQYF
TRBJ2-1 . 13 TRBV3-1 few TGTGCCAGCAGCCAACGACTAGATAATGAGCAGTTCTTC CASSQRLDNEQFF
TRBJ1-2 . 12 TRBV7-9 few TGTGCCAGCAGCGGAGGGACTTATGGCTACACCTTC CASSGGTYGYTF
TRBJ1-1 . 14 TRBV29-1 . TGCAGCGTTGGTGAAGGGGGAGGGAACACTGAAGCTTTCTTT CSVGEGGGNTEAFF
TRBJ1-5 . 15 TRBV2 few TGTGCCAGCAGTGTTTGGGGGGATAGCAATCAGCCCCAGCATTTT CASSVWGDSNQPQHF
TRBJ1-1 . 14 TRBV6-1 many TGTGCCATCTCCCTCCGGGGCCCCCTCACTGAAGCTTTCTTT CAISLRGPLTEAFF
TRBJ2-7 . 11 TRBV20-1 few TGCAGTGCTCCGGACTACTACGAGCAGTACTTC CSAPDYYEQYF
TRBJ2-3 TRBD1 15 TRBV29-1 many TGCACCACCCTAGGGGGGACAGGGGAGGTGAATACGCAGTATTTT CTTLGGTGEVNTQYF
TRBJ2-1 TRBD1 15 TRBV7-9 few TGTGCCAGCAGCTCATTCGACAGGGGGTACAATGAGCAGTTCTTC CASSSFDRGYNEQFF
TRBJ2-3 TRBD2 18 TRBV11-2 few TGTGCCAGCAGCCCCCTCTTGGGACTAGCGGGTTACACAGATACGCAGTATTTT CASSPLLGLAGYTDTQYF
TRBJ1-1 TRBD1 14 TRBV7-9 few TGTGCCAGCAGCTCCGACAGGGGGAGCACTGAAGCTTTCTTT CASSSDRGSTEAFF
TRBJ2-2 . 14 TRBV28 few TGTGCCAGCAGCTCGCAGGGGTGGACCGGGGAGCTGTTTTTT CASSSQGWTGELFF
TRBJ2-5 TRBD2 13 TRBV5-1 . TGCGCCAGCAGCTTGGGTAGCGGGGAGACCCAGTACTTC CASSLGSGETQYF
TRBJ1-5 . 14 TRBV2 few TGTGCCAGCAGTGTTCCCTTTAGCAATCAGCCCCAGCATTTT CASSVPFSNQPQHF
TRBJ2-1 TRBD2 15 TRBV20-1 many TGCAGTGCTAGCTCGATCGGGAGGGCCTTCGGTGAGCAGTTCTTC CSASSIGRAFGEQFF
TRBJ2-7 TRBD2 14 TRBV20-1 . TGCAGTGCTAGAGGACCGGGGGGGACCTACGAGCAGTACTTC CSARGPGGTYEQYF
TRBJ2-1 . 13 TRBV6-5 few TGTGCCAGCAGTTACTCGAACTACAATGAGCAGTTCTTC CASSYSNYNEQFF
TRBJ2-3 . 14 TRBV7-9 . TGTGCCAGCAGCTTATCTGGGGGGGCCGATACGCAGTATTTT CASSLSGGADTQYF
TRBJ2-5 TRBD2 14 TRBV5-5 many TGTGCCAGCAGCTTGGTGCGGGGGGAAGAGACCCAGTACTTC CASSLVRGEETQYF
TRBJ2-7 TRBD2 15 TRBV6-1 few TGTGCCAGCAGTCCCCTCGGCGGGAGCTCCTACGAGCAGTACTTC CASSPLGGSSYEQYF